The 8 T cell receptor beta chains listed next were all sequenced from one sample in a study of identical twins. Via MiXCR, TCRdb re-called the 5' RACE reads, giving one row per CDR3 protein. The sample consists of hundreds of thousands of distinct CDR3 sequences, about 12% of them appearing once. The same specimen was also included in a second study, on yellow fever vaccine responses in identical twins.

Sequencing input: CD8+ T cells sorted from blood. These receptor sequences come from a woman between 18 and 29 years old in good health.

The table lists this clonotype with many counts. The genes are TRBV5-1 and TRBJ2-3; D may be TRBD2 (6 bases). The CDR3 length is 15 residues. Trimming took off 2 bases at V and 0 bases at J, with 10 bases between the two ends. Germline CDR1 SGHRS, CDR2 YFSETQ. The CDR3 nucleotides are TGCGCCAGCAGCTTAAGCGGGTCTAGCACAGATACGCAGTATTTT. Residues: CASSLSGSSTDTQYF.

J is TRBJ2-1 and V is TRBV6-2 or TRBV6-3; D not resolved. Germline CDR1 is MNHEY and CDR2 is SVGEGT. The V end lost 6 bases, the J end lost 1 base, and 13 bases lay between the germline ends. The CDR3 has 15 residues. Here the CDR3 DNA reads TGTGCCAGCAGCCAAGGTGTAGAATCCTACAATGAGCAGTTCTTC. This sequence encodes CASSQGVESYNEQFF.

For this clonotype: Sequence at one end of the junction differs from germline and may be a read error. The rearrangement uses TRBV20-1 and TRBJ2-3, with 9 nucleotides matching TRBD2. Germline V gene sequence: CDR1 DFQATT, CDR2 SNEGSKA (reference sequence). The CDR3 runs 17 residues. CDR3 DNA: TGCTGTGCTAGAGGGTCTCCTAGCGGGACCTCCACAGATACGCAGTATTTT. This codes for CCARGSPSGTSTDTQYF.

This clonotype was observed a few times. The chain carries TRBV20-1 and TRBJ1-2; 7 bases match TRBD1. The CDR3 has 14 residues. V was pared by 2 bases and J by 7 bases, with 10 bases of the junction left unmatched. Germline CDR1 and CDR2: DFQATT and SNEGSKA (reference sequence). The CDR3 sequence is CSARNRDRYSGYTF. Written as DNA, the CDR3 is TGCAGTGCTAGAAACCGGGACAGATACAGTGGCTACACCTTC.

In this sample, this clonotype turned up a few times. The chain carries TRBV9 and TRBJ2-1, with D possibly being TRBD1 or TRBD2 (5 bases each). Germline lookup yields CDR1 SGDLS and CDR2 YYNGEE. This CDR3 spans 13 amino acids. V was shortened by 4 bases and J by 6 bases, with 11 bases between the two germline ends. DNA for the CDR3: TGTGCCAGCAGCTTCAGGGACGCCAATGAGCAGTTCTTC. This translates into CASSFRDANEQFF.

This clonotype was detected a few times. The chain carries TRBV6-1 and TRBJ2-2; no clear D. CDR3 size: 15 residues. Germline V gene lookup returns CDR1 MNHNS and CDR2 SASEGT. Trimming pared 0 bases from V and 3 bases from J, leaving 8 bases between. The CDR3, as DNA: TGTGCCAGCAGTGAAGCCCAGGTTTACACCGGGGAGCTGTTTTTT. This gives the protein CASSEAQVYTGELFF.

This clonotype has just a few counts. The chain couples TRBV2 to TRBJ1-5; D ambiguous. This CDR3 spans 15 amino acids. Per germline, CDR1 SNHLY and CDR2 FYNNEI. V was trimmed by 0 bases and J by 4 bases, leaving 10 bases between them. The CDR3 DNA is TGTGCCAGCAGTGAAGCGGCGGCACCGAATCAGCCCCAGCATTTT. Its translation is CASSEAAAPNQPQHF.

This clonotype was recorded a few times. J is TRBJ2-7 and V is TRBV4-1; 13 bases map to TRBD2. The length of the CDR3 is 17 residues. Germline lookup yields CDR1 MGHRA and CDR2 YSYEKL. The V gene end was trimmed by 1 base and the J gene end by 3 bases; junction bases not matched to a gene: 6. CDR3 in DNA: TGCGCCAGCAGCCAAGGCCCGGGACTAGCGGGATTCTACGAGCAGTACGTC. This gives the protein CASSQGPGLAGFYEQYV.